This entry features one T cell receptor (beta chain) sequence. This clonotype was seen only a few times. Its antigen is currently not known. Base-call qualities are not available, and no considerably larger clone is one nucleotide away. Every diabetic patient fulfilled standard classification criteria for type 1 or type 2 diabetes, and glucose and C-peptide were measured using WHO-recommended methods. Donors with other autoimmune diseases or infections within the previous four weeks were excluded from participation. From each participant, 7.5 to 10 milliliters of peripheral blood were collected. LymphoPrep density separation was used to isolate PBMCs. The reads were generated on an Illumina MiSeq. Genomic DNA from sorted T cell subsets was used as template for TCRbeta CDR3 amplification. Multiplex PCR with 30 forward and 13 reverse primers amplified the TCRbeta CDR3 region. AMPure XP beads were used to purify the PCR products, after which a second roughly 25-cycle PCR added indices and adaptors. Before sequencing, the QIAquick Gel Extraction Kit was used to gel-purify the libraries. The paper's data handling went like this. Paired-end reads were merged using FLASH and were aligned with IgBLAST to IMGT V, D and J germline references. After reads whose alignment identity to germline references fell below 70% were discarded, about 10 million reads remained study-wide. IMGT definitions were followed to assign CDR3 boundaries, reading frame and productivity. A highly-expanded clone was defined as any clone making up 1% or more of reads, and normalized Shannon entropy served as the measure of diversity. Unpaired two-tailed t-tests were used to test group differences in Shannon entropy. Clones were called with MiXCR by TCRdb after fastp trimmed the public reads at Q25, and only in-frame beta chains were retained. Each entry merges the rows of one CDR3 protein and shows their most common DNA and genes. The V and J calls and clone size come from TCRdb's table, not from the authors' own analysis. This sample gives some 250,000 distinct CDR3 sequences in total; approximately 50% of them show up just once. The ten largest make up approximately 13% of the sample.

This entry comes from a study of type 1 and type 2 diabetes patients (dated by TCRdb to the mid-2010s). About the study as a whole: About 9 type 1 diabetes patients, a few type 2 diabetes patients and roughly six nondiabetic controls were recruited in China to form the cohort. Similar V gene usage was observed when approximately 22-cycle and roughly 25-cycle amplification were compared, suggesting similar primer efficiencies and random PCR bias. Sequencing of the TCRbeta libraries was paired-end and was performed on Illumina HiSeq 2000 or MiSeq instruments. The whole study generated some 20,000,000 paired-end reads. The study profiled TCRbeta repertoires by high-throughput sequencing to compare type 1 diabetes, type 2 diabetes and nondiabetic individuals. For the type 1 diabetes patients, the type 2 diabetes patients acted as a disease comparison group. Throughout the study, CD4 or CD8 MicroBeads on MACS columns were used to positively select CD4+ and CD8+ T cells from PBMCs. The paper as a whole reports these results and caveats: Few highly-expanded CD4+ clones, median one, were found in type 2 diabetes patients, accounting for a median around 3.9% of reads. Because only a limited number of T2D and control samples were sequenced, some T1D-only HECs might also be present in more T2D or control samples. The study groups were not matched for age and gender, which could possibly have biased interpretation. High diversity was shown by type 2 diabetes repertoires, and the diversity was significantly greater than that of type 1 diabetes repertoires in both CD4+ and CD8+ T cells. Type 2 diabetes and control samples had highly correlated V and J gene usage patterns, with the correlation between samples averaging around 0.97.

The clonotype was recovered from a man younger than 30 with type 2 diabetes. Material: peripheral blood mononuclear cells (PBMCs).

The nucleotides read TGTGCCAGCAGATTAGCGGGGGGACCGTCGTACGAGCAGTACTTC. It translates to CASRLAGGPSYEQYF. Recombination connected TRBV6-5 to TRBJ2-7, and 10 junction bases match TRBD2. CDR1 and CDR2 were assigned from the germline V gene as MNHEY and SVGAGI. There are 15 amino acids in the CDR3, from cysteine to phenylalanine inclusive. Just the 45-base CDR3 DNA is kept, in frame starting at base 1. Compared with germline, V lacks 6 bases and J lacks 4 bases; bases without a gene match: 9.